This T cell receptor beta chain was profiled in a study of cytotoxic CD8 clonotypes in ibrutinib-treated CLL. About the research overall: Samples yielded averages of 255,043 productive templates and fewer than 95,000 productive rearrangements.

TCRdb's table, derived via immunoSEQ multiplex PCR, lists solely in-frame clones and lacks some. The data contain fewer than 300,000 clones, roughly three quarters of them singletons. The CDR3 consists of 13 residues. Germline CDR1 and CDR2: SGHDT and YYEEEE. Deletions cut 5 bases from V and 2 bases from J, with 10 bases between. The source is a human donor with chronic lymphocytic leukemia. Source: PBMCs, taken at disease progression, from a patient treated with ibrutinib. This sequence joins TRBV5-6 and TRBJ2-5, with a tentative D call TRBD2 (5 bases). CDR3 residues: CASSKTGQETQYF. CDR3 nucleotide sequence: TGTGCCAGCAGTAAGACGGGGCAAGAGACCCAGTACTTC.